A selection of T cell receptor beta chains follows, all from one sample in a study of T cell changes during pregnancy in multiple sclerosis. Produced via immunoSEQ multiplex PCR; TCRdb's table is partial and in-frame only. This sample has more than 15,000 clones, with approximately 80% found just once. The input for sequencing was CD8+ T cells from peripheral blood mononuclear cells, taken after pregnancy. These receptors all come from a female donor in good health, enrolled as a control in a pregnancy study. Each CDR3 is given with its conserved first and last residue. The D gene is left open where the match is weak. Clone size is not always given. Where it is, it says once, few, many or a class for expanded clones.

TRBJ1-1 . TRBV19 . TGTGCCAGTACCCTAAAGGGCGGGACTGAAGCTTTCTTT CASTLKGGTEAFF
TRBJ1-2 few TRBV5-4 TRBD1 TGTGCCAGCAGCAGGGGGACAGGCTATGGCTACACCTTC CASSRGTGYGYTF
TRBJ2-5 . TRBV28 TRBD1 TGTGCCAGCAGTTTCCACCCTACGACAGGGAATCGAGAGACCCAGTACTTC CASSFHPTTGNRETQYF
TRBJ1-5 . TRBV15 . TGTGCCACCAGCAGAGTCCCAGGAGGGAATCAGCCCCAGCATTTT CATSRVPGGNQPQHF
TRBJ2-7 . TRBV2 . TGTGCCAGCAGCTTAAGAGGGAGTCCCTACGAGCAGTACTTC CASSLRGSPYEQYF
TRBJ2-1 once TRBV13 . TGTGCCGGAGGGGTGAGGTCCTACAATGAGCAGTTCTTC CAGGVRSYNEQFF
TRBJ2-7 many TRBV7-9 TRBD1 TGTGCCAGCAGCTTGAGGACAGGGGTAAATTACGAGCAGTACTTC CASSLRTGVNYEQYF
TRBJ2-2 . TRBV28 TRBD2 TGTGCCAGCAAGGGACTAGCGGGAGGTGACACCGGGGAGCTGTTTTTT CASKGLAGGDTGELFF
TRBJ2-1 medium-sized TRBV6-4 TRBD2 TGTGCCAGCAGCGCCGGGACTAGCGGAGGGAATGAGCAGTTCTTC CASSAGTSGGNEQFF
TRBJ2-3 . TRBV7-9 TRBD1 TGTGCCAGCAGCACTCCCGGACAGGGGCCTCTCACAGATACGCAGTATTTT CASSTPGQGPLTDTQYF
TRBJ1-5 . TRBV28 . TGTGCCAGCAGACCGCAGGGAAGCAATCAGCCCCAGCATTTT CASRPQGSNQPQHF
TRBJ2-7 . TRBV5-4 TRBD1 TGTGCCAGCAGCTTGGGACAGGGGGGCGAGCAGTACTTC CASSLGQGGEQYF
TRBJ2-7 . TRBV14 . TGTGCCAGCAGCCAAGAGGATCGGGACGAGCAGTACTTC CASSQEDRDEQYF
TRBJ2-1 . TRBV7-2 TRBD2 TGTGCCAGCAGCTTAGGGGTAGCGGGGAACTCCTACAATGAGCAGTTCTTC CASSLGVAGNSYNEQFF
TRBJ2-3 . TRBV4-2 TRBD1 TGTGCCAGCAGCCAAAGGGGACAGACGCAGTATTTT CASSQRGQTQYF
TRBJ2-1 few TRBV29-1 TRBD2 TGCAGCGTTGCGGTAGCGGGTAGAACCTACAATGAGCAGTTCTTC CSVAVAGRTYNEQFF
TRBJ2-5 . TRBV7-2 . TGTGCCAGCAGCTTAGCGGGAGCTCTACTCCAAGAGACCCAGTACTTC CASSLAGALLQETQYF
TRBJ1-1 . TRBV29-1 . TGCAGCGTTGAGGGGGAGGGGAGACGGTACACTGAAGCTTTCTTT CSVEGEGRRYTEAFF
TRBJ1-2 . TRBV7-8 . TGTGCCAGCAGCTCTCCGCTAGACAGGTGGAGGCATCAGGGCTACACCTTC CASSSPLDRWRHQGYTF
TRBJ2-2 . TRBV10-1 TRBD2 TGCGCCAGCAGTGAACTAGCGGGAGGGGACGGGGAGCTGTTTTTT CASSELAGGDGELFF
TRBJ2-2 . TRBV6-6 . TGTGCCAGCAGTTACCCGAGGGATGTGGCAGGGGAGCTGTTTTTT CASSYPRDVAGELFF
TRBJ2-7 . TRBV19 . TGTGCCAGTAGAAGAAGGACGGACATTCCTAGCGAGCAGTACTTC CASRRRTDIPSEQYF
TRBJ1-5 . TRBV7-8 . TGTGCCAGCAGCTCCGACACCAACAGTAGGAGCAATCAGCCCCAGCATTTT CASSSDTNSRSNQPQHF
TRBJ2-3 . TRBV19 TRBD1 TGTGCCAGTAGTGCCGGACAGGGAGGATCAGATACGCAGTATTTT CASSAGQGGSDTQYF
TRBJ1-2 . TRBV9 . TGTGCCAGCAGCGTAGCGGCGGGTACGGGCAGGAGCTATGGCTACACCTTC CASSVAAGTGRSYGYTF
TRBJ1-1 . TRBV7-9 . TGTGCCAGCAGCTTAGTTTCCGGCGTCGGGGTGGCTAGCACTGAAGCTTTCTTT CASSLVSGVGVASTEAFF
TRBJ2-1 . TRBV29-1 . TGCAGCGTACCCAGTAACAATGAGCAGTTCTTC CSVPSNNEQFF
TRBJ2-1 . TRBV9 . TGTGCCAGCAGCGTAGCGGGAGATGAGCAGTTCTTC CASSVAGDEQFF
TRBJ2-1 . TRBV27 . TGTGCCAGCAGTTTGGACAGACCCTTCTCCAATGAGCAGTTCTTC CASSLDRPFSNEQFF
TRBJ1-1 . TRBV7-9 . TGTGCCAGCAGCTTTAAGGTCACAACAGGGATCAGGATGAACACTGAAGCTTTCTTT CASSFKVTTGIRMNTEAFF
TRBJ1-2 . TRBV28 . TGTGCCAGCAGTAGGGGGGGCTACACCTTC CASSRGGYTF
TRBJ2-7 . TRBV9 TRBD1 TGTGCCAGCAGCGTACAGTATGGACAGGCCTACGAGCAGTACTTC CASSVQYGQAYEQYF
TRBJ1-2 . TRBV7-8 . TGTGCCAGCAGCTCTGGGACAAGAGCTAACTATGGCTACACCTTC CASSSGTRANYGYTF
TRBJ2-7 once TRBV11-2 . TGTGCCAGCAGCTTAGATTTGGGCCCATCCTACGAGCAGTACTTC CASSLDLGPSYEQYF
TRBJ1-1 . TRBV7-6 . TGTGCCAGCAGCTTAGCAGTTGGAGGGAGCACTGAAGCTTTCTTT CASSLAVGGSTEAFF
TRBJ1-1 . TRBV7-9 . TGTGCCAGCAGCTCACAGGGTGGTAGGTCTGAAGCTTTCTTT CASSSQGGRSEAFF
TRBJ2-2 . TRBV7-9 . TGTGCCAGCAGCGGGCGGGGCACCGGGGAGCTGTTTTTT CASSGRGTGELFF
TRBJ2-7 few TRBV5-1 TRBD1 TGCGCCAGCAGCTTCGGACAGGGGGTCTCCTACGAGCAGTACTTC CASSFGQGVSYEQYF
TRBJ1-2 . TRBV9 . TGTGCCAGCAGCGGACCAATTTCAGGGGCCCTCTTGGGCTACACCTTC CASSGPISGALLGYTF
TRBJ2-1 . TRBV6-4 TRBD2 TGTGCCAGCAGTGAGGGGCGGGAGGGGAATGAGCAGTTCTTC CASSEGREGNEQFF
TRBJ2-3 . TRBV9 TRBD2 TGTGCCAGCAGCGTCGGGACTAGCGAGACAGATACGCAGTATTTT CASSVGTSETDTQYF
TRBJ2-7 . TRBV4-2 TRBD1 TGTGCCAGCAGTCGACAGGGGCTCCCCTACGAGCAGTACTTC CASSRQGLPYEQYF
TRBJ2-5 once TRBV6-1 TRBD1 TGTGCCAGCAGCGGCGGGACAGGGGTGGAGACCCAGTACTTC CASSGGTGVETQYF
TRBJ2-1 . TRBV4-1 . TGCGCCAGCAGCCAAGATCTTTCCGGGGGGCAATTGTCCAATGAGCAGTTCTTC CASSQDLSGGQLSNEQFF
TRBJ2-7 . TRBV7-3 . TGTGCCAGCAGCCCCACAGGGCACGGCGAGCAGTACTTC CASSPTGHGEQYF
TRBJ2-3 . TRBV6-5 TRBD2 TGTGCCAGCAGTTACGAGGATAGCGGGATGGCAGATACGCAGTATTTT CASSYEDSGMADTQYF